This T cell receptor (beta chain) was captured by sequencing in a study of T-cell memory formation after mild COVID-19. TCRdb used MiXCR to reprocess the 5' RACE reads, holding one entry per CDR3 protein. In the table there are some 210,000 distinct CDR3 sequences, over 9.5% of which are singletons. V was trimmed by 0 bases and J by 5 bases, leaving 4 bases between them. There are 12 residues in the CDR3. The germline V gene encodes CDR1 DFQATT and CDR2 SNEGSKA (reference sequence). The receptor was derived from a young man who had mild COVID-19 (a few samples of this study predate the infection). Cell type and time point are not known. This chain joins TRBV20-1 and TRBJ2-2; no firm D call. Sequenced: PBMCs or a T cell subset sorted from them (not recorded which). The CDR3 sequence: CSARDRTGELFF. DNA for the CDR3: TGCAGTGCTAGAGATCGGACCGGGGAGCTGTTTTTT.